The rows below give T cell receptor beta chains drawn from one sample of a study of Ad26.COV2.S vaccination and SARS-CoV-2 variants. Profiled with immunoSEQ multiplex PCR; TCRdb holds only in-frame clones, not every one. The repertoire holds over 400,000 clones, roughly 90% seen once, with about 1.7% in the top ten. The starting material was peripheral blood, obtained in a trial of Ad26.COV2.S vaccine versus placebo. Every receptor here comes from a person between 18 and 59 years old who received the Ad26.COV2.S COVID-19 vaccine or a placebo. The CDR3 runs from the conserved cysteine through the conserved F or W. Each record gives: J gene, clone size, D gene, V gene, CDR3 DNA, CDR3 protein. The D gene is left open where the match is weak. A clone size is listed for some rows: how often the clone was seen (once, few, many), or a class if it is expanded.

TRBJ2-7	NA	NA	TRBV6-5	TGTGCCAGCACCGAAGTAGGGACCTACGAGCAGTACTTC	CASTEVGTYEQYF
TRBJ2-1	NA	TRBD2	TRBV6-2/TRBV6-3	TGTGCCAGCAGTTACAAGGTGGCGGGGGGCCTATGGGGGCTGTACAATGAGCAGTTCTTC	CASSYKVAGGLWGLYNEQFF
TRBJ1-1	NA	NA	TRBV5-1	TGCGCCAGCAGCTTTGTTGGAGTGGACACTGAAGCTTTCTTT	CASSFVGVDTEAFF
TRBJ2-4	once	NA	TRBV5-4	TGTGCCAGCAGCTTGCGGTATCCCCCCGACATTCAGTACTTC	CASSLRYPPDIQYF
TRBJ1-2	NA	TRBD1	TRBV5-1	TGCGCCAGCAGCTTGGTAGGGACAGGGGACTATGGCTACACCTTC	CASSLVGTGDYGYTF
TRBJ1-5	NA	NA	TRBV6-5	TGTGCCAGCGGTTCCGGGGGCAATCAGCCCCAGCATTTT	CASGSGGNQPQHF
TRBJ2-1	once	TRBD2	TRBV7-9	TGTGCCAGCAGCCCGCCCGGGGCTAGCGGGGGGAACACTGAGCAGTTCTTC	CASSPPGASGGNTEQFF
TRBJ2-5	NA	NA	TRBV5-4	TGTGCCAGCAGCTTGAGATGGAGCGTAGAGACCCAGTACTTC	CASSLRWSVETQYF
TRBJ1-2	NA	NA	TRBV3-1/TRBV3-2	TGTGCCAGCAGCCGGTGGATAGGAGGGAATGGCTACACCTTC	CASSRWIGGNGYTF
TRBJ2-7	NA	NA	TRBV7-2	TGTGCCAGCAGCTTAGGGGTTCGGGGCCAGGAGCAGTACTTC	CASSLGVRGQEQYF
TRBJ2-1	NA	NA	TRBV9	TGTGCCAGCAGCCTACCCCACGACGGGGGCATTACCTACAATGAGCAGTTCTTC	CASSLPHDGGITYNEQFF
TRBJ2-5	NA	TRBD2	TRBV7-2	TGTGCCAGCAGCCGTGGACTAGCGGGGGGACGAGAGACCCAGTACTTC	CASSRGLAGGRETQYF
TRBJ2-7	once	TRBD2	TRBV5-4	TGTGCCAGCAGCTTGGGAGGGACTAGCGGGGGGGGCGAGCAGTACTTC	CASSLGGTSGGGEQYF
TRBJ2-7	NA	TRBD2	TRBV4-3	TGCGCCAGCAGCCAAGATCGAATGGGCGGGGGTGGCTACGAGCAGTACTTC	CASSQDRMGGGGYEQYF
TRBJ1-5	once	TRBD1	TRBV19	TGTGCCAGTAGTACGGGACAGGGTGCCCAGCCCCAGCATTTT	CASSTGQGAQPQHF
TRBJ2-1	NA	NA	TRBV19	TGTGCCAGTAGTATTTTTCAGGGGTCATTCAATGAGCAGTTCTTC	CASSIFQGSFNEQFF